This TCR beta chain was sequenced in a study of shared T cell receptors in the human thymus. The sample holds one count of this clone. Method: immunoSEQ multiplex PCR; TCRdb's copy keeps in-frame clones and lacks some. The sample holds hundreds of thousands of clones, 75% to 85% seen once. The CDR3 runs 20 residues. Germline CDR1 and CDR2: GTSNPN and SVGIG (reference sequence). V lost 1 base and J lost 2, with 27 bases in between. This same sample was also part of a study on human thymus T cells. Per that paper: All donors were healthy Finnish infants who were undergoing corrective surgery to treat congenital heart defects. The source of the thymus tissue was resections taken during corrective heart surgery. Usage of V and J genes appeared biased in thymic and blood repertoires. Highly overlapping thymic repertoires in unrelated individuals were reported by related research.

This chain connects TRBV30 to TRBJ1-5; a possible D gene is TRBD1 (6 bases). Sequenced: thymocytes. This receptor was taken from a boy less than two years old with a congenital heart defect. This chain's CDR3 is CAWSAQPGTYKITGNQPQHF. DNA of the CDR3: TGTGCCTGGAGTGCGCAACCCGGGACATACAAGATTACTGGCAATCAGCCCCAGCATTTT. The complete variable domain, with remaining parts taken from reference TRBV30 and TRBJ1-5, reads SQTIHQWPATLVQPVGSPLSLECTVEGTSNPNLYWYRQAAGRGLQLLFYSVGIGQISSEVPQNLSASRPQDRQFILSSKKLLLSDSGFYLCAWSAQPGTYKITGNQPQHFGDGTRLSIL.